These 18 T cell receptor beta chains share one sample of origin, sequenced in a study of long-term antiretroviral therapy in people with HIV (dated by TCRdb to the early 2020s). The immunoSEQ hsTCRB v3.0 assay was used at survey level resolution to sequence the TRB variable region. Here the immuneACCESS table is served through TCRdb, limited to in-frame sequences with V and J called. Missing clones are a known gap in these copies; in checked studies unresolved V genes cover under half, and the rest lacks a known reason. Here the sample has tens of thousands of clones; nearly 85% occur a single time. Jointly, the top ten make up over 8.5% of the sample. This material consisted of unsorted PBMCs, taken 0.8 years before starting antiretroviral therapy. The receptors were gathered from a man aged 18 to 30 with HIV.

The rearrangement uses TRBV29-1 and TRBJ2-7; a weak D match, TRBD2 (6 bases). Germline-derived CDR1 and CDR2 are SQVTM and ANQGSEA. The CDR3 has 14 residues. V shed 6 bases and J shed 2 bases, with 17 bases lying between them. The CDR3 region is CSVMTGGATYEQYF. CDR3 bases: TGCAGCGTCATGACCGGGGGAGCGACCTACGAGCAGTACTTC.

This chain joins TRBV18 and TRBJ2-1; the match to TRBD1 covers 9 bases. From germline, CDR1 is KGHSH and CDR2 LQKENI. The V and J ends lost 5 bases and 10 bases, in that order; junction bases with no gene match: 3. The CDR3 covers 12 residues. For the CDR3, the DNA is TGTGCCAGCTCAACGGGACAGGGAGAGCAGTTCTTC. Translated: CASSTGQGEQFF.

This rearrangement joins TRBV6-5 to TRBJ2-2; unclear D gene. Germline V gene data show CDR1 as MNHEY and CDR2 as SVGAGI. V lost 2 bases, J lost 4 bases, and 8 bases lay in between. The CDR3 spans 14 residues. CDR3 protein: CASSYTTTTGELFF. The DNA of the CDR3 is TGTGCCAGCAGTTACACAACTACCACCGGGGAGCTGTTTTTT.

The chain carries TRBV30 and TRBJ2-3; D unclear. The CDR3 consists of 12 residues. Germline V lookup: CDR1 GTSNPN, CDR2 SVGIG (reference sequence). V was cut by 1 base and J by 3 bases, with 5 bases left in between. The CDR3 nucleotides read TGTGCCTGGAGTGCCGAGACAGATACGCAGTATTTT. Its translation: CAWSAETDTQYF.

The rearrangement joins TRBV19 to TRBJ1-5, with D perhaps matching TRBD1 (5 bases). In germline, CDR1 is LNHDA, CDR2 SQIVND (reference sequence). V was shortened by 1 base and J by 2 bases, with 12 bases between the two germline ends. CDR3 size: 16 residues. The chain's CDR3 is CASSIARDGRNQPQHF. CDR3 in DNA: TGTGCCAGTAGTATAGCAAGGGACGGGCGCAATCAGCCCCAGCATTTT. The full variable domain, with the rest looked up from reference TRBV19 and TRBJ1-5, is DGGITQSPKYLFRKEGQNVTLSCEQNLNHDAMYWYRQDPGQGLRLIYYSQIVNDFQKGDIAEGYSVSREKKESFPLTVTSAQKNPTAFYLCASSIARDGRNQPQHFGDGTRLSIL.

The V gene is TRBV4-3, the J gene TRBJ2-2, with D possibly matching TRBD2 (6 bases). The ends were cut back, 0 bases at V and 6 bases at J, with 11 bases in the middle. CDR1 and CDR2 (germline): LGHNA, YSLEER. The CDR3 is 15 amino acids. The chain's CDR3 is CASSQEGGRPGELFF. In DNA, the CDR3 is TGCGCCAGCAGCCAAGAAGGAGGGAGGCCCGGGGAGCTGTTTTTT.

This clone was detected only once. The V and J genes are TRBV5-6 and TRBJ2-1, with D possibly being TRBD2 (5 bases). V shed 1 base and J shed 4 bases, with 9 bases lying between them. The germline V gene has CDR1 SGHDT and CDR2 YYEEEE. This CDR3 region has 14 residues. The CDR3 region is CASSLTSGYNEQFF. The CDR3 DNA reads TGTGCCAGCAGCTTGACTAGTGGTTACAATGAGCAGTTCTTC.

The V and J genes are TRBV27 and TRBJ2-7; 9 positions agree with TRBD1. The CDR3 has 15 amino acids. V lost 2 bases, J lost 3 bases, and 5 bases stayed unmatched. Germline V gene lookup returns CDR1 MNHEY and CDR2 SMNVEV (reference sequence). Here the CDR3 reads CASSLGGTGYYEQYF. The DNA of the CDR3 is TGTGCCAGCAGTTTAGGAGGGACAGGGTACTACGAGCAGTACTTC.

V is TRBV10-3 and J is TRBJ2-1; 10 nucleotides line up with TRBD2. The junction had 7 bases not matched to a gene; V was cut back by 4 bases and J by 1 base. The V gene's germline CDR1 is ENHRY and CDR2 SYGVKD. This CDR3 is built from 17 residues. CDR3 region: CAISGPGLATSYNEQFF. The DNA of the CDR3 is TGTGCCATCAGTGGACCGGGACTAGCGACATCCTACAATGAGCAGTTCTTC.

On this clone: One end of the junction is discordant with germline, which a read error may explain. The gene calls are TRBV10-1 and TRBJ2-7, with a weak D call TRBD2 (6 bases). CDR3 length equals 13 residues. Germline lookup yields CDR1 WNHNN and CDR2 SYGVQD (reference sequence). CDR3 protein: CASSGGETYAQYF. The CDR3 DNA reads TGCGCCAGCAGTGGCGGGGAGACCTACGCGCAGTACTTC.

The CDR3 loop reads CASSARLMDTQYF. The CDR3 DNA reads TGTGCCAGCAGCGCCCGCCTTATGGATACGCAGTATTTT. This chain uses TRBV7-9 with TRBJ2-3, with D unclear. This CDR3 region has 13 residues. The V gene's germline CDR1 is SEHNR and CDR2 FQNEAQ (reference sequence). Trimming stripped 5 bases from V and 6 bases from J, with 12 bases between.

The CDR3 DNA sequence: TGTGCCAGCAGTTTACGATCATCGAGCTCCTACGAGCAGTACTTC. It translates to CASSLRSSSSYEQYF. V is TRBV27 and J is TRBJ2-7, with D unclear. V was pared by 2 bases and J by 0 bases, with 11 bases between. The CDR3 spans 15 residues. Germline loops: CDR1 MNHEY, CDR2 SMNVEV (reference sequence).

This chain joins TRBV18 and TRBJ1-2; weak D call: TRBD1 (5 bases). The V gene's germline CDR1 is KGHSH and CDR2 LQKENI. The CDR3 is 15 residues long. Trimming took 3 bases from V and 4 from J, leaving 15 bases between them. CDR3 coding DNA: TGTGCCAGCTCACCTCAGGGTTCCCAAGGCTATGGCTACACCTTC. Protein: CASSPQGSQGYGYTF. Together with reference TRBV18 and TRBJ1-2, the CDR3 gives the full variable domain: NAGVMQNPRHLVRRRGQEARLRCSPMKGHSHVYWYRQLPEEGLKFMVYLQKENIIDESGMPKERFSAEFPKEGPSILRIQQVVRGDSAAYFCASSPQGSQGYGYTFGSGTRLTVV.

This clone was seen only a few times. This chain connects TRBV29-1 to TRBJ1-2; 9 bases match TRBD1. The germline V gene has CDR1 SQVTM and CDR2 ANQGSEA. V dropped 6 bases and J dropped 3; count of bases not matched to a gene: 5. The CDR3 runs to 13 residues. CDR3 loop: CSVWDRVDYGYTF. The CDR3 DNA is TGCAGCGTGTGGGACAGGGTTGACTATGGCTACACCTTC.

The genes are TRBV18 and TRBJ1-4, with a possible D match to TRBD1 (5 bases). The germline V gene has CDR1 KGHSH and CDR2 LQKENI. V dropped 3 bases and J dropped 3 bases, with 11 bases sitting between them. The CDR3 sequence is 15 residues long. The CDR3 here is CASSPLWGANEKLFF. In DNA form, the CDR3 reads TGTGCCAGCTCACCCCTCTGGGGGGCTAATGAAAAACTGTTTTTT. The entire variable domain, with the rest obtained from reference TRBV18 and TRBJ1-4, is as follows: NAGVMQNPRHLVRRRGQEARLRCSPMKGHSHVYWYRQLPEEGLKFMVYLQKENIIDESGMPKERFSAEFPKEGPSILRIQQVVRGDSAAYFCASSPLWGANEKLFFGSGTQLSVL.

The chain couples TRBV5-1 to TRBJ2-5; D tentatively fits TRBD1 or TRBD2 (5 bases each). Germline CDR1 is SGHRS and CDR2 is YFSETQ. This CDR3 region has 16 residues. The V end lost 3 bases, the J end lost 0 bases, and 15 bases lay between the germline ends. In DNA, the CDR3 is TGCGCCAGCAGCTCGAGGGGACGCTACCACCAAGAGACCCAGTACTTC. Protein product: CASSSRGRYHQETQYF. Full variable domain (rest looked up from reference TRBV5-1 and TRBJ2-5): KAGVTQTPRYLIKTRGQQVTLSCSPISGHRSVSWYQQTPGQGLQFLFEYFSETQRNKGNFPGRFSGRQFSNSRSEMNVSTLELGDSALYLCASSSRGRYHQETQYFGPGTRLLVL.

V gene TRBV28 combines with J gene TRBJ1-2; 7 bases agree with TRBD1. This CDR3 has 12 residues. V lost 7 bases, J lost 2 bases, and 1 base stayed unmatched. In germline, CDR1 is MDHEN, CDR2 SYDVKM. The CDR3 region has the DNA TGTGCCAGCATGACAGGGAACTATGGCTACACCTTC. Protein sequence: CASMTGNYGYTF.

The chain is built from TRBV29-1 and TRBJ2-3; weak D call: TRBD2 (5 bases). Germline values: CDR1 SQVTM, CDR2 ANQGSEA. This CDR3 has 18 amino acids. V lost 1 base, J lost 2 bases, and 22 bases lay in between. CDR3 sequence: CSVEVVRSGFHPTDTQYF. The CDR3 region has the DNA TGCAGCGTTGAAGTTGTCAGGAGCGGTTTCCATCCCACAGATACGCAGTATTTT.